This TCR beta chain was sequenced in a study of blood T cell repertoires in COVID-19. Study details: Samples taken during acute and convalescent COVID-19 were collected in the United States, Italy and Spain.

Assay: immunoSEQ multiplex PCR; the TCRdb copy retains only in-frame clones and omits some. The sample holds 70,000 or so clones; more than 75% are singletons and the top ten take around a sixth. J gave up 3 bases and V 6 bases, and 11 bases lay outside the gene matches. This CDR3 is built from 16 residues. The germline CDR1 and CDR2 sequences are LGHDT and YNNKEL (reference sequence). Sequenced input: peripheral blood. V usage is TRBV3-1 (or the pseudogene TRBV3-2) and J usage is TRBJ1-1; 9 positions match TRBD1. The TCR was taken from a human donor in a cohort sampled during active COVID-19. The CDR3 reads CASSRTGVSIDTEAFF. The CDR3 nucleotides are TGTGCCAGCAGTCGGACAGGGGTCTCGATAGACACTGAAGCTTTCTTT.